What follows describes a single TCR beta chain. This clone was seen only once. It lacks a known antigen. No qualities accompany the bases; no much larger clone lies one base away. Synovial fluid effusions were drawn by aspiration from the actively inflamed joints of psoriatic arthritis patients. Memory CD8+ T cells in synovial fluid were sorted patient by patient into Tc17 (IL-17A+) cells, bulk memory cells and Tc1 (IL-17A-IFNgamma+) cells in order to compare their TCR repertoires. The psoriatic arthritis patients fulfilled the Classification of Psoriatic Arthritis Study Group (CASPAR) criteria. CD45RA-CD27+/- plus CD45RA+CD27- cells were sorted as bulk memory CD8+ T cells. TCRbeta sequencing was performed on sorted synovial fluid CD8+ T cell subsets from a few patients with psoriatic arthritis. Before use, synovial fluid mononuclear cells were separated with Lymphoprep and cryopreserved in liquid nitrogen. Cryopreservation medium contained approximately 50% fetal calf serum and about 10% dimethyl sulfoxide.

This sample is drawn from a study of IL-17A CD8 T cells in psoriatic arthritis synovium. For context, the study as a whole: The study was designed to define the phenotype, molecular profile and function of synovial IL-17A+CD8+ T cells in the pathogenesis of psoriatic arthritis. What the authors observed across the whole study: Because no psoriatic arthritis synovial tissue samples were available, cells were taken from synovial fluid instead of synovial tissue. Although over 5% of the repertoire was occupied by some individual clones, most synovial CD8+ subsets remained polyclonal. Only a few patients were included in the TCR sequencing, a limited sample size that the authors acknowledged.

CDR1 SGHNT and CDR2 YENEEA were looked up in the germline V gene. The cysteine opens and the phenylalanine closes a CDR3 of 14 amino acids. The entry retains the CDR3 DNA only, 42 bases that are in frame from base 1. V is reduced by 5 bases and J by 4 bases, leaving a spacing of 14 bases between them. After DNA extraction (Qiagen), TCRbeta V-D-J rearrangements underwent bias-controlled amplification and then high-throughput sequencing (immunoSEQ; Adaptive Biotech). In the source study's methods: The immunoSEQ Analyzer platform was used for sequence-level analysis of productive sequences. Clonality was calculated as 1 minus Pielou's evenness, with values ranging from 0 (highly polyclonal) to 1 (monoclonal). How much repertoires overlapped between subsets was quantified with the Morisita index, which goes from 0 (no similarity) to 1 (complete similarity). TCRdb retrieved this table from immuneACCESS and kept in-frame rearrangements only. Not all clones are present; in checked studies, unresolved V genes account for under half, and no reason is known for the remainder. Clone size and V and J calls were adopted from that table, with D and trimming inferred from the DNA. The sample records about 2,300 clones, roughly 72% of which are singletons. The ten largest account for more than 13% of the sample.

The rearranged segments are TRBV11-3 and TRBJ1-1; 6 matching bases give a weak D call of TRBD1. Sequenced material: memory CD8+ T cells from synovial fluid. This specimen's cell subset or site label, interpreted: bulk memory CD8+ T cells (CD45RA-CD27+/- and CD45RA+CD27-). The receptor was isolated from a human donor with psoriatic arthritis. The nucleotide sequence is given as TGTGCCAGCAGCCAATCCACAGGGACCACTGAAGCTTTCTTT. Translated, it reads CASSQSTGTTEAFF.